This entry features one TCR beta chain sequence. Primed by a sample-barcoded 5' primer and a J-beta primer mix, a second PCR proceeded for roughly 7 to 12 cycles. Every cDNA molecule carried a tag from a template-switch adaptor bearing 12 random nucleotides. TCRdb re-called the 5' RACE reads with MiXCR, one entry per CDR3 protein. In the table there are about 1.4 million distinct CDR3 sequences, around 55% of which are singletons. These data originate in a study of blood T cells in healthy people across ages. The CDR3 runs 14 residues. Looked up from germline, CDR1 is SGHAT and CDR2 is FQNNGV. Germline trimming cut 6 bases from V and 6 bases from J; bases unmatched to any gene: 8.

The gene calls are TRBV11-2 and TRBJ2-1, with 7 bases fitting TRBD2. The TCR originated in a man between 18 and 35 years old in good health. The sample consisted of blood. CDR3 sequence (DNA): TGTGCCAGCAGGGGGGAGGGTGCCCTCAATGAGCAGTTCTTC. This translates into CASRGEGALNEQFF.